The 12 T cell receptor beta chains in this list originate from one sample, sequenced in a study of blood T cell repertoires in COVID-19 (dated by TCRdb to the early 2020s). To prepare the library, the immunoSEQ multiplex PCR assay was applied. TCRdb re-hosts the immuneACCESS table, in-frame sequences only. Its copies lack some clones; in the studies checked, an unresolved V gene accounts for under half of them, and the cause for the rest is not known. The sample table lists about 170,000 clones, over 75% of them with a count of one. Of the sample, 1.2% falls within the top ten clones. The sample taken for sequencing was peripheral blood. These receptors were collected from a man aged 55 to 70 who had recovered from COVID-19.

The CDR3 protein is CAVQGDVHEQFF. The CDR3 DNA sequence: TGTGCCGTTCAGGGGGATGTCCATGAGCAGTTCTTC. The chain is built from TRBV6-5 and TRBJ2-1; 7 nucleotides match TRBD1. The CDR3 totals 12 residues. V shed 11 bases, J shed 8 bases, and the junction held 9 bases outside the gene matches. From germline, CDR1 is MNHEY and CDR2 SVGAGI.

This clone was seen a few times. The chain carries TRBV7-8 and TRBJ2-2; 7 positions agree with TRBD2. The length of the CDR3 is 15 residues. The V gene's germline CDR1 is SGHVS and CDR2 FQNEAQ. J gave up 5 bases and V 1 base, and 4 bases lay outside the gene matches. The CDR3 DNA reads TGTGCCAGCAGCTTAGGAGCGGGGACGACCGGGGAGCTGTTTTTT. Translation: CASSLGAGTTGELFF.

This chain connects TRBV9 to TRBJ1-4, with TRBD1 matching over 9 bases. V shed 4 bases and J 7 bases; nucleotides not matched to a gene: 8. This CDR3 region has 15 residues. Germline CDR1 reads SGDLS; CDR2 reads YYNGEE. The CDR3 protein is CASSTRQGQGEKLFF. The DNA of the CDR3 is TGTGCCAGCAGCACCCGACAGGGACAGGGTGAAAAACTGTTTTTT.

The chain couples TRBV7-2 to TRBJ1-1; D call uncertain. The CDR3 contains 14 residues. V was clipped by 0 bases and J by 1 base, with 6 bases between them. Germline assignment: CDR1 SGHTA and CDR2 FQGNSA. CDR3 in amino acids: CASSLAGGNTEAFF. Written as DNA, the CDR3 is TGTGCCAGCAGCTTAGCTGGCGGGAACACTGAAGCTTTCTTT. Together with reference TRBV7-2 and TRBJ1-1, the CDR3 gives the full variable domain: GAGVSQSPSNKVTEKGKDVELRCDPISGHTALYWYRQSLGQGLEFLIYFQGNSAPDKSGLPSDRFSAERTGGSVSTLTIQRTQQEDSAVYLCASSLAGGNTEAFFGQGTRLTVV.

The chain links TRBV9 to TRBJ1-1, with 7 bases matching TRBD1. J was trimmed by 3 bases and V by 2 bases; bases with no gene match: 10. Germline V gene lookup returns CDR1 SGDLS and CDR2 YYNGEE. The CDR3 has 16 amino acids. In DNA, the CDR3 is TGTGCCAGCAGCGTTCCCCAGGGGGGTTTGGACACTGAAGCTTTCTTT. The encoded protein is CASSVPQGGLDTEAFF. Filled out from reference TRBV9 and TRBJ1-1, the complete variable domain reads DSGVTQTPKHLITATGQRVTLRCSPRSGDLSVYWYQQSLDQGLQFLIQYYNGEERAKGNILERFSAQQFPDLHSELNLSSLELGDSALYFCASSVPQGGLDTEAFFGQGTRLTVV.

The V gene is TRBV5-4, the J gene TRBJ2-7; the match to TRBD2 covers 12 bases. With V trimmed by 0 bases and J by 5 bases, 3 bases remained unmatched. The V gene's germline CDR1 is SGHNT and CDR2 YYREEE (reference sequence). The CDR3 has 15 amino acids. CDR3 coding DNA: TGTGCCAGCAGCTTGGAACTAGCGGGGGGTGACGAGCAGTACTTC. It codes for CASSLELAGGDEQYF.

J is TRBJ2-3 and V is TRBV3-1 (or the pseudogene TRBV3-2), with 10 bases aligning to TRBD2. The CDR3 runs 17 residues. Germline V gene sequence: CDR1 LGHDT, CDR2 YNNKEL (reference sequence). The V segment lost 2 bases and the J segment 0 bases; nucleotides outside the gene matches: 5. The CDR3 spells CASSQRAGGFSTDTQYF. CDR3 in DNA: TGTGCCAGCAGCCAAAGAGCGGGGGGGTTTAGCACAGATACGCAGTATTTT.

The CDR3 sequence: CSVEKDTDSGANVLTF. The CDR3 nucleotides are TGCAGCGTTGAAAAGGACACCGACTCTGGGGCCAACGTCCTGACTTTC. The chain employs TRBV29-1 and TRBJ2-6; TRBD1 is a possible D gene (5 bases). There are 16 residues in the CDR3. CDR1 and CDR2 (germline): SQVTM, ANQGSEA. V was cut by 2 bases and J by 0 bases, with 11 bases left in between.

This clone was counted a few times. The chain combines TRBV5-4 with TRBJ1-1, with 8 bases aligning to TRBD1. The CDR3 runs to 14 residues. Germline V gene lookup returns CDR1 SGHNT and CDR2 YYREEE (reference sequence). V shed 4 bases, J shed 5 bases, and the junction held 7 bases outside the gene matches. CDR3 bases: TGTGCCAGCAGCGACAGGGGAGGGGAAACTGAAGCTTTCTTT. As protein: CASSDRGGETEAFF. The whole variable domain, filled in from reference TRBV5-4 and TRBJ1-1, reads ETGVTQSPTHLIKTRGQQVTLRCSSQSGHNTVSWYQQALGQGPQFIFQYYREEENGRGNFPPRFSGLQFPNYSSELNVNALELDDSALYLCASSDRGGETEAFFGQGTRLTVV.

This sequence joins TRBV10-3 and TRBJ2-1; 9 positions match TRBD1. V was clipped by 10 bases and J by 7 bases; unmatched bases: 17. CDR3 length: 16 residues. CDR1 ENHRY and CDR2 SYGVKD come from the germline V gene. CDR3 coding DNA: TGTGCCACTCGACCCCTCGGGGACAGGGAAAGAAATGAGCAGTTCTTC. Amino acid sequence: CATRPLGDRERNEQFF.

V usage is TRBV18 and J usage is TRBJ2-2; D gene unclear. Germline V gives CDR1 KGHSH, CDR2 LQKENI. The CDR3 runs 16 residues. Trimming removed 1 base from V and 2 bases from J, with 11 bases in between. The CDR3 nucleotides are TGTGCCAGCTCACCACGTCGGGTAGAAAACACCGGGGAGCTGTTTTTT. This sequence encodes CASSPRRVENTGELFF.

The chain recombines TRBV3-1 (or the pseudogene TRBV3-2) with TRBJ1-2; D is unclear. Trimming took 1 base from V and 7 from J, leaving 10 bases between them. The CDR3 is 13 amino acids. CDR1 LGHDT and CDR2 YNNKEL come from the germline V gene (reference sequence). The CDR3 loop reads CASSQVESSGYTF. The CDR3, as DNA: TGTGCCAGCAGCCAAGTAGAGAGCTCTGGCTACACCTTC.